These T cell receptor beta chains were read from a single sample in a study of T cells after yellow fever vaccination. TCRdb used MiXCR to reprocess the 5' RACE reads, holding one entry per CDR3 protein. The profile covers 40,000 or so distinct CDR3 sequences, with almost 7% appearing a single time and approximately 16% taken by the ten largest. Sample: CD8+ T cells not binding an NS4B(214-222) dextramer, sorted from PBMCs, taken 45 days after the yellow fever booster vaccination. The origin of the receptors is a man under 40 who received the YFV17D yellow fever vaccine. Both conserved end residues are part of each CDR3. The D gene is left open where the match is weak. The size entry is marked missing in some rows and otherwise reads once, few, many or a size class.

NA	TRBV20-1	many	TRBJ2-1	13	CSASLTTAGVRLF	TGCAGTGCTAGCCTAACCACCGCCGGAGTTCGGCTCTTC
NA	TRBV20-1	many	TRBJ2-7	17	CSARGYDWTAKTYEQYF	TGCAGTGCTAGGGGATACGATTGGACTGCCAAGACCTACGAGCAGTACTTC
NA	TRBV9	many	TRBJ2-7	12	CASSGQDYEQYF	TGTGCCAGCAGCGGACAAGACTACGAGCAGTACTTC
NA	TRBV27	many	TRBJ2-7	14	CASSLGRELNEQYF	TGTGCCAGCAGTTTAGGCCGTGAGCTTAACGAGCAGTACTTC
NA	TRBV5-8	few	TRBJ2-7	12	CASCDASYEQYF	TGTGCCAGTTGTGACGCCAGTTACGAGCAGTACTTC
NA	TRBV12-3/TRBV12-4	many	TRBJ2-1	12	CASRATRDEQFF	TGTGCCAGCAGGGCCACCCGAGATGAGCAGTTCTTC
NA	TRBV7-6	many	TRBJ2-3	14	CASSLYGGTDTQYF	TGTGCCAGCAGCTTATACGGGGGAACAGATACGCAGTATTTT
TRBD1	TRBV19	few	TRBJ2-7	15	CASSFYDRGPYEQYF	TGTGCCAGTAGTTTCTACGACAGGGGGCCCTACGAGCAGTACTTC
NA	TRBV6-2/TRBV6-3	many	TRBJ1-1	13	CASKTRRFEEAFF	TGTGCCAGTAAGACAAGACGTTTTGAGGAAGCTTTCTTT
TRBD2	TRBV7-3	once	TRBJ2-5	15	CASRASGTQGETQYF	TGTGCCAGCCGCGCTAGCGGGACCCAGGGTGAGACCCAGTACTTC
NA	TRBV29-1	many	TRBJ2-7	13	CSARDADLGEQYF	TGCAGCGCCCGGGACGCCGACTTGGGAGAGCAGTACTTC
NA	TRBV4-3	many	TRBJ2-1	13	CASSQDGKNEQFF	TGCGCCAGCAGCCAAGATGGGAAAAATGAGCAGTTCTTC
NA	TRBV12-3/TRBV12-4	many	TRBJ2-1	15	CASTLAPSSYNEQFF	TGTGCCAGCACCCTTGCCCCCAGCTCCTACAATGAGCAGTTCTTC
NA	TRBV12-3/TRBV12-4	many	TRBJ1-5	16	CASSLGGGVGNQPQHF	TGTGCCAGCAGTTTAGGGGGTGGGGTCGGCAATCAGCCCCAGCATTTT
TRBD1	TRBV7-2	many	TRBJ1-5	15	CASSLAGQVGRPQHF	TGTGCCAGCAGCTTAGCGGGACAGGTTGGAAGGCCCCAGCATTTT
NA	TRBV4-3	many	TRBJ2-5	15	CASSQDSGEQETQYF	TGCGCCAGCAGCCAAGATAGTGGCGAACAAGAGACCCAGTACTTC
NA	TRBV12-3/TRBV12-4	many	TRBJ2-7	11	CASSLNFEQYF	TGTGCCAGCAGTTTAAATTTCGAGCAGTACTTC
NA	TRBV7-3	many	TRBJ2-3	13	CASSLSPTDTQYF	TGTGCCAGCAGCTTAAGTCCCACAGATACGCAGTATTTT
NA	TRBV27	few	TRBJ2-1	14	CASSFLGARNEQFF	TGTGCCAGCAGTTTTCTAGGGGCGCGGAATGAGCAGTTCTTC
NA	TRBV7-8	NA	TRBJ2-5	17	CASSLSGGLASQETQYF	TGTGCCAGCAGCCTTAGCGGAGGTCTGGCCAGTCAAGAGACCCAGTACTTC
NA	TRBV6-1	many	TRBJ2-3	15	CASKSPGGSGDTQYF	TGTGCCAGCAAGTCCCCCGGAGGGAGCGGAGATACGCAGTATTTT
NA	TRBV29-1	many	TRBJ2-3	11	CSVRISDTQYF	TGCAGCGTCAGGATTTCAGATACGCAGTATTTT
TRBD2	TRBV20-1	few	TRBJ2-3	19	CSAKYLSSGRPVLIDTQYF	TGCAGTGCTAAGTACCTGTCTAGCGGGAGGCCCGTTTTAATAGATACGCAGTATTTT
TRBD1	TRBV20-1	few	TRBJ1-4	18	CSARWNRGESATNEKLFF	TGCAGTGCTAGATGGAACAGGGGCGAATCCGCAACTAATGAAAAACTGTTTTTT
NA	TRBV20-1	NA	TRBJ1-1	14	CSAQTPGAFGEAFF	TGCAGTGCTCAAACCCCAGGTGCCTTTGGGGAAGCTTTCTTT
NA	TRBV20-1	NA	TRBJ2-7	15	CSAIDGSATLYEQYF	TGCAGTGCGATTGACGGGAGTGCTACGCTCTACGAGCAGTACTTC
TRBD1	TRBV5-8	NA	TRBJ2-5	15	CASAEGALCRETQYF	TGTGCCAGCGCCGAGGGGGCCCTCTGCAGGGAGACCCAGTACTTC
NA	TRBV15	many	TRBJ2-3	17	CATSRDLGEPLGDTQYF	TGTGCCACCAGCAGAGATCTTGGGGAACCCTTGGGAGATACGCAGTATTTT
TRBD2	TRBV27	many	TRBJ2-5	14	CASSGAGGEETQYF	TGTGCCAGCAGTGGAGCGGGGGGTGAAGAGACCCAGTACTTC
NA	TRBV12-3/TRBV12-4	many	TRBJ2-7	16	CASSLAGRGGSYEQYF	TGTGCCAGCAGTTTAGCGGGGCGGGGCGGGTCCTACGAGCAGTACTTC
NA	TRBV6-5	many	TRBJ2-1	17	CASSYTVTGEKGGEQFF	TGTGCCAGCAGTTACACAGTGACAGGAGAGAAAGGGGGTGAGCAGTTCTTC
NA	TRBV16	few	TRBJ2-6	16	CASSPSPGPGANVLTF	TGTGCCAGCAGCCCCTCTCCGGGGCCCGGGGCCAACGTCCTGACTTTC
NA	TRBV7-9	few	TRBJ2-1	12	CASSRDTNEQFF	TGTGCCAGCAGCCGGGACACGAATGAGCAGTTCTTC
NA	TRBV29-1	few	TRBJ1-2	14	CSAYNGPGGDGYTF	TGCAGCGCTTACAACGGCCCGGGTGGTGATGGCTACACCTTC
NA	TRBV7-8	few	TRBJ2-1	12	CASSLEIREQFF	TGTGCCAGCAGCTTAGAAATAAGGGAGCAGTTCTTC
TRBD1	TRBV20-1	many	TRBJ2-3	17	CSARRTGGAFSPDTQYF	TGCAGTGCCAGGAGGACAGGGGGCGCGTTTAGTCCAGATACGCAGTATTTT
NA	TRBV6-4	many	TRBJ2-2	15	CASSDSGSNTGELFF	TGTGCCAGCAGTGACTCGGGGTCGAACACCGGGGAGCTGTTTTTT
TRBD2	TRBV3-1	many	TRBJ2-3	16	CASSPRLAGDQDTQYF	TGTGCCAGCAGCCCCCGACTAGCGGGAGATCAAGATACGCAGTATTTT
TRBD2	TRBV6-5	many	TRBJ2-1	15	CASSPTSAMLNEQFF	TGTGCCAGCAGTCCGACTAGCGCTATGCTGAATGAGCAGTTCTTC
NA	TRBV4-2	many	TRBJ2-7	12	CASSQDSYEQYF	TGTGCCAGCAGCCAAGACTCCTACGAGCAGTACTTC
NA	TRBV7-3	many	TRBJ2-3	14	CASSLVGATDTQYF	TGTGCCAGCAGCCTTGTTGGGGCCACAGATACGCAGTATTTT
TRBD2	TRBV7-2	many	TRBJ2-3	19	CASSFASGRDKYGTDTQYF	TGTGCCAGCAGCTTCGCTAGCGGGAGGGATAAGTATGGCACAGATACGCAGTATTTT
NA	TRBV6-2/TRBV6-3	many	TRBJ1-4	13	CASGTAANEKLFF	TGTGCCAGCGGGACGGCCGCTAATGAAAAACTGTTTTTT
TRBD1	TRBV27	NA	TRBJ2-7	17	CASSLGKPGQGLYEQYF	TGTGCCAGCAGTTTAGGAAAACCGGGACAGGGGTTGTACGAGCAGTACTTC
NA	TRBV5-6	many	TRBJ1-1	12	CASSWTNNEAFF	TGTGCCAGCAGCTGGACGAACAATGAAGCTTTCTTT
TRBD2	TRBV20-1	many	TRBJ2-7	16	CSARAIRDYRPYEQYF	TGCAGTGCTAGAGCCATCCGGGACTACCGTCCCTACGAGCAGTACTTC